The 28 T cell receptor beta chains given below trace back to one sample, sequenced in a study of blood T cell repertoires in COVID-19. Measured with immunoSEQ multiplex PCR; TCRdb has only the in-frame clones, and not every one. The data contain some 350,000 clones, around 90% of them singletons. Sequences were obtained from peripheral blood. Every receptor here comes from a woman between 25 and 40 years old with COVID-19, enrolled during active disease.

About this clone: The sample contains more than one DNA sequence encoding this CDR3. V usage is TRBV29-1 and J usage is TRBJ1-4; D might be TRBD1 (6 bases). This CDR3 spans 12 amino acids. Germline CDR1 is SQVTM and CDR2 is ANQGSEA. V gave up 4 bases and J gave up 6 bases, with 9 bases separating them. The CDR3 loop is CSVGGGDEKLFF. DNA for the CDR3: TGCAGCGTTGGGGGGGGCGATGAAAAACTGTTTTTT.

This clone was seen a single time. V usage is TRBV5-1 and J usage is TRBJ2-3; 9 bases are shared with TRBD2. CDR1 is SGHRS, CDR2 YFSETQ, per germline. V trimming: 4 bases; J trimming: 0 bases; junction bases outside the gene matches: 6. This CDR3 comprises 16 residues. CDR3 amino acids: CASSPNSGSSTDTQYF. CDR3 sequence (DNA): TGCGCCAGCAGCCCCAATAGCGGGAGCAGCACAGATACGCAGTATTTT. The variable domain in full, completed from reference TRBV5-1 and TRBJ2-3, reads KAGVTQTPRYLIKTRGQQVTLSCSPISGHRSVSWYQQTPGQGLQFLFEYFSETQRNKGNFPGRFSGRQFSNSRSEMNVSTLELGDSALYLCASSPNSGSSTDTQYFGPGTRLTVL.

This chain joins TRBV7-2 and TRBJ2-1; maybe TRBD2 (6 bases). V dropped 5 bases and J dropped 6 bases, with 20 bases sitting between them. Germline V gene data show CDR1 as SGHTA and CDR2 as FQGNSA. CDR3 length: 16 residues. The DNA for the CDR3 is TGTGCCAGCAGCCTGACCAGCGGGCGCACGTCCAATGAGCAGTTCTTC. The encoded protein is CASSLTSGRTSNEQFF.

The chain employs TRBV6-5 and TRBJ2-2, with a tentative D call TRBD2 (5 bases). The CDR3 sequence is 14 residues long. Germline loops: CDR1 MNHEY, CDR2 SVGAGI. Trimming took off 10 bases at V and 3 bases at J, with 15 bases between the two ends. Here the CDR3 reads CATSSTRDTGELFF. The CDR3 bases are TGTGCCACTAGCTCGACCCGGGACACCGGGGAGCTGTTTTTT.

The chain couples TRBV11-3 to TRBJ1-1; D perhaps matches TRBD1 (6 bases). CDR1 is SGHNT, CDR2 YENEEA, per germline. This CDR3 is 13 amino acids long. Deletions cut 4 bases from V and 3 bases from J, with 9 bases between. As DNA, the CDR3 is TGTGCCAGCAGCTACTACAGGGACACTGAAGCTTTCTTT. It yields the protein CASSYYRDTEAFF. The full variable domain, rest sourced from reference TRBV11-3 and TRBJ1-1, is EAGVVQSPRYKIIEKKQPVAFWCNPISGHNTLYWYLQNLGQGPELLIRYENEEAVDDSQLPKDRFSAERLKGVDSTLKIQPAELGDSAVYLCASSYYRDTEAFFGQGTRLTVV.

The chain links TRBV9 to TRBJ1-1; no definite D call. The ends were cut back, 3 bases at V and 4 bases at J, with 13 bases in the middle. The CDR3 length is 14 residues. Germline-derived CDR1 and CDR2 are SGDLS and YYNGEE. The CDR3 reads CASSAAGVATEAFF. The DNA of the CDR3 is TGTGCCAGCAGCGCGGCCGGGGTGGCCACTGAAGCTTTCTTT. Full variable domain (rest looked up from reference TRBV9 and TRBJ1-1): DSGVTQTPKHLITATGQRVTLRCSPRSGDLSVYWYQQSLDQGLQFLIQYYNGEERAKGNILERFSAQQFPDLHSELNLSSLELGDSALYFCASSAAGVATEAFFGQGTRLTVV.

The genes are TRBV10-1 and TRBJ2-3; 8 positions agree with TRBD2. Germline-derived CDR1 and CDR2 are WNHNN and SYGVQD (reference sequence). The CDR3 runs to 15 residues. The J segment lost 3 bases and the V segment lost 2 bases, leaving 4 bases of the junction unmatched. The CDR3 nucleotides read TGCGCCAGCAGTGAGGAGCGGGAGCTGACAGATACGCAGTATTTT. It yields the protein CASSEERELTDTQYF.

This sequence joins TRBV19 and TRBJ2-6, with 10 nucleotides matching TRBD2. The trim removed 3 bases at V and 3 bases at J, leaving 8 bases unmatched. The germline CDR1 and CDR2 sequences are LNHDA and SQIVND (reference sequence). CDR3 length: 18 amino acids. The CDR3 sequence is CASSIDSGGPGGANVLTF. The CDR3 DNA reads TGTGCCAGTAGTATCGATAGCGGGGGGCCAGGTGGGGCCAACGTCCTGACTTTC.

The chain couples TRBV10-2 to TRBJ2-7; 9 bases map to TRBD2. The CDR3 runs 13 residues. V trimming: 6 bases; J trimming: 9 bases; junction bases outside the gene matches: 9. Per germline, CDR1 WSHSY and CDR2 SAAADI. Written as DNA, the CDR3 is TGCGCCAGCAGCCGCGGGGGGGCGGTAGGGCAGTACTTC. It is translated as CASSRGGAVGQYF.

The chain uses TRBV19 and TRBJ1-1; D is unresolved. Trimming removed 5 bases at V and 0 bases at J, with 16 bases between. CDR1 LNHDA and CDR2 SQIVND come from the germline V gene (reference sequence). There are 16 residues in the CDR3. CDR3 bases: TGTGCCAGTAGTCTTTCGGGTCCGCCATTGAACACTGAAGCTTTCTTT. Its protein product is CASSLSGPPLNTEAFF.

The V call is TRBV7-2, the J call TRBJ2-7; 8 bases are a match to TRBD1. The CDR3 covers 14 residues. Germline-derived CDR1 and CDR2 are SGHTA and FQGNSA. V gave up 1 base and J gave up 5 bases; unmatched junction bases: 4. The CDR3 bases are TGTGCCAGCAGCTTAGGGACAGGGCCCAACGAGCAGTACGTC. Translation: CASSLGTGPNEQYV.

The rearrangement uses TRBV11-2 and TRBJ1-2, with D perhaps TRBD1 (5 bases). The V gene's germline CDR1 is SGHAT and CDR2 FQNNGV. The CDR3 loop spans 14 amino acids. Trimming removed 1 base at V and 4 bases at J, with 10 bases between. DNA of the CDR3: TGTGCCAGCAGCTTAGTTCAGGGCTCCTATGGCTACACCTTC. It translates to CASSLVQGSYGYTF.

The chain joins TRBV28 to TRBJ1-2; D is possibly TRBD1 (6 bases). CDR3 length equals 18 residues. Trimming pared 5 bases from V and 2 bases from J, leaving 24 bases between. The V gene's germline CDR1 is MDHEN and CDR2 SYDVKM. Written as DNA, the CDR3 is TGTGCCAGCAGTGGGGGAAGGGGGGGAATCCCTTTAAACTATGGCTACACCTTC. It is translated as CASSGGRGGIPLNYGYTF.

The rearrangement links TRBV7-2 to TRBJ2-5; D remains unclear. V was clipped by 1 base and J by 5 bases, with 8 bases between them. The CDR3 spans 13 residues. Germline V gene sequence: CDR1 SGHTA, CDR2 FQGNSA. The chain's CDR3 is CASSLGLEETQYF. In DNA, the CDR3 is TGTGCCAGCAGCTTAGGGCTAGAGGAGACCCAGTACTTC. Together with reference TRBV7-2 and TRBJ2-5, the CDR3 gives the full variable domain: GAGVSQSPSNKVTEKGKDVELRCDPISGHTALYWYRQSLGQGLEFLIYFQGNSAPDKSGLPSDRFSAERTGGSVSTLTIQRTQQEDSAVYLCASSLGLEETQYFGPGTRLLVL.

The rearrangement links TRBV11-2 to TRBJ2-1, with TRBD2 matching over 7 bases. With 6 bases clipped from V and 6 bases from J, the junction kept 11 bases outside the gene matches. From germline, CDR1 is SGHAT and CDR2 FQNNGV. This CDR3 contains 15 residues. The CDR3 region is CASREELGGFNEQFF. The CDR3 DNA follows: TGTGCCAGCAGGGAGGAGTTGGGAGGGTTCAATGAGCAGTTCTTC.

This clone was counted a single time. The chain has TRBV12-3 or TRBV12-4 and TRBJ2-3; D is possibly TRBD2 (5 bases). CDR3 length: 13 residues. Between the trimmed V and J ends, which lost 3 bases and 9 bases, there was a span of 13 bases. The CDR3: CASSFGRTGTQYF. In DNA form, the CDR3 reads TGTGCCAGCAGTTTTGGGAGAACTGGGACGCAGTATTTT.

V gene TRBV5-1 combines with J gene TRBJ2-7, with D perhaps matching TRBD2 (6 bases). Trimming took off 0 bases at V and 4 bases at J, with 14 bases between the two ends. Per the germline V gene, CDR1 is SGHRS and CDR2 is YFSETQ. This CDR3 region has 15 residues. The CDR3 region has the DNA TGCGCCAGCAGCTTGGTGGGAGGCCACACTTACGAGCAGTACGTC. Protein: CASSLVGGHTYEQYV.

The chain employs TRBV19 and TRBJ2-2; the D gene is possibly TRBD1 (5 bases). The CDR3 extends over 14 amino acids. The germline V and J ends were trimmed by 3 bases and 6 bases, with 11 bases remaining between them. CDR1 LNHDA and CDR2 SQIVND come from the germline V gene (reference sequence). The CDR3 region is CASSIQGTAGELFF. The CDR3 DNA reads TGTGCCAGTAGTATTCAGGGTACAGCCGGGGAGCTGTTTTTT.

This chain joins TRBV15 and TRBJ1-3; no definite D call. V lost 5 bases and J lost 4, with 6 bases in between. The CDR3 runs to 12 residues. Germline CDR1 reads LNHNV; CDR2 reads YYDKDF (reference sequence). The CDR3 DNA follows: TGTGCCACCAGCGTCAGGGGAAACACCATATATTTT. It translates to CATSVRGNTIYF.

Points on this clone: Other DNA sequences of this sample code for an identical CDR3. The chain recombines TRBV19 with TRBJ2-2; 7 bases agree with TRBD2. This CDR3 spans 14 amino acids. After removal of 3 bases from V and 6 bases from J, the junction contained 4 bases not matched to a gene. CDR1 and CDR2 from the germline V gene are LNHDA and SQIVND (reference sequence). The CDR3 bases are TGTGCCAGTAGTATTTTAGCGGGCCCCGGGGAGCTGTTTTTT. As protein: CASSILAGPGELFF.

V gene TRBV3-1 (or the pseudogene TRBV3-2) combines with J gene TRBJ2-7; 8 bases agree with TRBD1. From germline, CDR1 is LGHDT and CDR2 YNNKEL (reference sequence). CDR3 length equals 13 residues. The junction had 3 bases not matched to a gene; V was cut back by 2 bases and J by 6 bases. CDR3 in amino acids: CASSQNRGSEQYF. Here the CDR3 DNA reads TGTGCCAGCAGCCAAAACAGGGGGAGCGAGCAGTACTTC.

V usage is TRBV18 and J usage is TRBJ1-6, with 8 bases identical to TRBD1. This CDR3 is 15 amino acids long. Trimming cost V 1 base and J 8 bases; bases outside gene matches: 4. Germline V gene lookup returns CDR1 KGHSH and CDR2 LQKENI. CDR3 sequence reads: CASSPRSGGDSPLHF. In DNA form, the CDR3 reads TGTGCCAGCTCACCACGGTCAGGGGGCGATTCACCCCTCCACTTT.

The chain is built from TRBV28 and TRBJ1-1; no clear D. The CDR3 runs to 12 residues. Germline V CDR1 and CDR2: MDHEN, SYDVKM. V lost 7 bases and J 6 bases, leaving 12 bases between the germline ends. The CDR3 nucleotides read TGTGCCAGCACCCTGGTCGGGGCTGAAGCTTTCTTT. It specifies CASTLVGAEAFF.

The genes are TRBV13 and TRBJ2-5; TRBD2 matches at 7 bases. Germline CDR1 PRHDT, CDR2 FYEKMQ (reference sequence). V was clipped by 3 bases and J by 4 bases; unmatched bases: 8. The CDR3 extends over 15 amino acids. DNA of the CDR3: TGTGCCAGCAGCTTGACTAGCCTTAACTCAGAGACCCAGTACTTC. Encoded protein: CASSLTSLNSETQYF.

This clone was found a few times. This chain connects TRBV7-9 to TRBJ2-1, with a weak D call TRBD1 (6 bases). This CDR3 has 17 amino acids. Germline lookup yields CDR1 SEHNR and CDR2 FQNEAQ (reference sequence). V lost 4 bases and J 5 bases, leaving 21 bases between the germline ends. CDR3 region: CASSSGTLTRYNNEQFF. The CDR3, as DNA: TGTGCCAGCAGCTCCGGGACACTAACCAGGTACAACAATGAGCAGTTCTTC.

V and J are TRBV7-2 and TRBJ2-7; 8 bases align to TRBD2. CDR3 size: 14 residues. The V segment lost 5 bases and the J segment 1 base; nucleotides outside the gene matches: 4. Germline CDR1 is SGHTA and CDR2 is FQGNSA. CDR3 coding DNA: TGTGCCAGCAGCCCCGGGGGGGGATCCTACGAGCAGTACTTC. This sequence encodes CASSPGGGSYEQYF.

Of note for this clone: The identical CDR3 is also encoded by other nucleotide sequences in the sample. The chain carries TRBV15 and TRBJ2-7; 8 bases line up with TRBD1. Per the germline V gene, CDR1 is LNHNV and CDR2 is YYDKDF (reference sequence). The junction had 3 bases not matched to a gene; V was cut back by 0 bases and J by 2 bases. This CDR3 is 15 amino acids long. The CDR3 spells CATSRDRGRAYEQYV. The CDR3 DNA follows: TGTGCCACCAGCAGAGACAGGGGGCGGGCCTACGAGCAGTACGTC.

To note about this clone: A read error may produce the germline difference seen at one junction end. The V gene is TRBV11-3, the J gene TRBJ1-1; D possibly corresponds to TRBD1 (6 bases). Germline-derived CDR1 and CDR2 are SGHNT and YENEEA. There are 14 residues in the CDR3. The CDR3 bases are TGTGCCAGCAGCTCCGGACAGAACTCGCTCTACCGACCTTTT. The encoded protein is CASSSGQNSLYRPF.